These 23 T cell receptor beta chains were sequenced from one sample in a study of CD8 T cells in Susac syndrome. After extraction with the RNeasy kit, about 0.5 to 1 ug of the RNA was reverse transcribed using random hexamers. One entry per CDR3 protein results from TCRdb running MiXCR on the immunoSEQ multiplex PCR reads. The sample carries some 200,000 distinct CDR3 sequences, approximately 95% recorded once. Source material: CD8+ T cells from PBMCs. These receptors all come from a human donor with Susac syndrome.

This rearrangement joins TRBV9 to TRBJ2-2; 11 bases line up with TRBD2. V gave up 1 base and J gave up 5 bases; unmatched junction bases: 4. Germline lookup yields CDR1 SGDLS and CDR2 YYNGEE. This CDR3 has 16 residues. The CDR3 nucleotides are TGTGCCAGCAGCGTAACTAGCGGGAGTCTTACCGGGGAGCTGTTTTTT. This gives the protein CASSVTSGSLTGELFF.

This chain uses TRBV10-3 with TRBJ2-5; D is perhaps TRBD2 (6 bases). V dropped 11 bases and J dropped 5 bases, with 12 bases sitting between them. The germline gives CDR1 ENHRY, CDR2 SYGVKD. The CDR3 runs 11 residues. This CDR3 reads CAAGSQETQYF. CDR3 in DNA: TGTGCCGCGGGAAGTCAGGAGACCCAGTACTTC.

The chain is built from TRBV19 and TRBJ1-2, with 8 bases aligning to TRBD1. In germline, CDR1 is LNHDA, CDR2 SQIVND (reference sequence). The V gene end was trimmed by 5 bases and the J gene end by 3 bases; junction bases not matched to a gene: 11. There are 16 residues in the CDR3. For the CDR3, the DNA is TGTGCCAGTAGTCCATTCGGCCTACAGGGGGACTATGGCTACACCTTC. Translation: CASSPFGLQGDYGYTF.

The chain carries TRBV20-1 and TRBJ2-5; D possibly corresponds to TRBD1 (6 bases). Looked up from germline, CDR1 is DFQATT and CDR2 is SNEGSKA (reference sequence). The CDR3 consists of 13 residues. The germline V and J ends were trimmed by 5 bases and 3 bases, with 13 bases remaining between them. DNA for the CDR3: TGCAGTGCTCGACTCGCAGGGGAAGAGACCCAGTACTTC. It yields the protein CSARLAGEETQYF.

The rearrangement uses TRBV4-1 and TRBJ1-1; D is undetermined. Trimming took off 3 bases at V and 0 bases at J, with 8 bases between the two ends. The germline CDR1 and CDR2 sequences are MGHRA and YSYEKL. This CDR3 region has 14 residues. The CDR3 bases are TGCGCCAGCAGCCACCCACAACTGAACACTGAAGCTTTCTTT. Protein sequence: CASSHPQLNTEAFF.

The V call is TRBV9, the J call TRBJ1-1; D unresolved. Germline lookup yields CDR1 SGDLS and CDR2 YYNGEE. The CDR3 consists of 14 residues. The V and J ends lost 0 bases and 1 base respectively, with 7 bases between them. Here the CDR3 DNA reads TGTGCCAGCAGCGTAGGAGCAGCGAACACTGAAGCTTTCTTT. Amino acids: CASSVGAANTEAFF.

The J gene is TRBJ2-1, the V gene TRBV27, with D perhaps matching TRBD2 (7 bases). Trimming pared 5 bases from V and 3 bases from J, leaving 14 bases between. Germline-derived CDR1 and CDR2 are MNHEY and SMNVEV (reference sequence). This CDR3 region has 15 residues. CDR3 sequence reads: CASSIGGGIYNEQFF. CDR3 in DNA: TGTGCCAGCAGTATAGGGGGGGGGATCTACAATGAGCAGTTCTTC.

The chain uses TRBV11-2 and TRBJ2-7, with no clear D. The germline V gene has CDR1 SGHAT and CDR2 FQNNGV. V shed 2 bases and J shed 0 bases, with 8 bases lying between them. CDR3 length: 14 residues. CDR3 coding DNA: TGTGCCAGCAGCTTAAATGCAGTCTCCTACGAGCAGTACTTC. Its translation: CASSLNAVSYEQYF.

J is TRBJ2-4 and V is TRBV4-2; 8 positions agree with TRBD2. Germline V CDR1 and CDR2: LGHNA, YNFKEQ. V gave up 0 bases and J gave up 0 bases; unmatched junction bases: 7. The CDR3 covers 18 residues. The CDR3 protein is CASSQELAGSIAKNIQYF. The CDR3 DNA sequence: TGTGCCAGCAGCCAAGAATTAGCGGGAAGCATAGCCAAAAACATTCAGTACTTC.

The V gene is TRBV2, the J gene TRBJ1-2; D is unclear. Germline V CDR1 and CDR2: SNHLY, FYNNEI. The CDR3 loop spans 13 amino acids. V was clipped by 6 bases and J by 0 bases, with 8 bases between them. CDR3 sequence: CASRGITNYGYTF. Here the CDR3 DNA reads TGTGCCAGCAGAGGGATAACTAACTATGGCTACACCTTC.

The chain employs TRBV29-1 and TRBJ2-5; possibly TRBD2 for D (6 bases). Germline CDR1 reads SQVTM; CDR2 reads ANQGSEA. The CDR3 extends over 11 amino acids. V was cut by 7 bases and J by 5 bases, with 11 bases left in between. CDR3 sequence: CSGGGWETQYF. Written as DNA, the CDR3 is TGCAGCGGTGGAGGGTGGGAGACCCAGTACTTC.

This clonotype came up once. The gene calls are TRBV15 and TRBJ2-3; D not certain. This CDR3 is 13 amino acids long. V lost 3 bases to trimming and J lost 4 bases, with 8 bases between them. Per germline, CDR1 LNHNV and CDR2 YYDKDF (reference sequence). The CDR3 reads CATSRSRADTQYF. The DNA of the CDR3 is TGTGCCACCAGCAGGAGCCGGGCAGATACGCAGTATTTT.

The rearrangement joins TRBV27 to TRBJ2-3, with 7 bases that match TRBD1. The germline V gene has CDR1 MNHEY and CDR2 SMNVEV (reference sequence). The CDR3 is made up of 16 amino acids. The V gene end was trimmed by 6 bases and the J gene end by 2 bases; junction bases not matched to a gene: 11. CDR3 amino acids: CASRTDRHPFTDTQYF. CDR3 sequence (DNA): TGTGCCAGCAGAACGGACAGGCACCCATTCACAGATACGCAGTATTTT.

This clonotype was recorded a few times. The V and J genes are TRBV18 and TRBJ2-7; 7 bases are a match to TRBD1. J lost 1 base, V lost 4 bases, and 4 bases had no gene match. In germline, CDR1 is KGHSH, CDR2 LQKENI. This CDR3 region has 14 residues. CDR3 DNA: TGTGCCAGCTCACGTAGGGACAGTTCCTACGAGCAGTACTTC. Translation: CASSRRDSSYEQYF.

V usage is TRBV27 and J usage is TRBJ2-7; 8 bases agree with TRBD2. V dropped 5 bases and J dropped 4; count of bases not matched to a gene: 7. This CDR3 has 14 residues. CDR1 is MNHEY, CDR2 SMNVEV, per germline (reference sequence). This chain's CDR3 is CASSTLADRYEQYF. Here the CDR3 DNA reads TGTGCCAGCAGTACACTAGCGGATCGTTACGAGCAGTACTTC.

CDR3 in amino acids: CASSVTGHEQYF. The CDR3 region has the DNA TGTGCCAGCAGCGTAACTGGGCACGAGCAGTACTTC. The genes are TRBV11-3 and TRBJ2-7, with D unclear. V lost 5 bases to trimming and J lost 5 bases, with 10 bases between them. The germline gives CDR1 SGHNT, CDR2 YENEEA. CDR3 length equals 12 residues.

The rearrangement joins TRBV29-1 to TRBJ2-3, with TRBD2 as a possible D gene (7 bases). Trimming left V 7 bases short and J 11 bases short, with 13 bases between. Germline V gene sequence: CDR1 SQVTM, CDR2 ANQGSEA. This CDR3 spans 10 amino acids. Here the CDR3 DNA reads TGCAGCGGGGGGGCGGGGGAGCAGTATTTT. It codes for CSGGAGEQYF.

This chain joins TRBV11-2 and TRBJ2-2, with D unresolved. The CDR3 has 10 residues. Trimming removed 6 bases at V and 7 bases at J, with 3 bases between. Germline V lookup: CDR1 SGHAT, CDR2 FQNNGV. In DNA form, the CDR3 reads TGTGCCAGCAGTAACGGGGAGCTGTTTTTT. This codes for CASSNGELFF. Full variable domain (outside the CDR3, taken from reference TRBV11-2 and TRBJ2-2): EAGVAQSPRYKIIEKRQSVAFWCNPISGHATLYWYQQILGQGPKLLIQFQNNGVVDDSQLPKDRFSAERLKGVDSTLKIQPAKLEDSAVYLCASSNGELFFGEGSRLTVL.

The chain links TRBV20-1 to TRBJ2-5, with 7 nucleotides matching TRBD2. This CDR3 contains 12 residues. Germline V gene sequence: CDR1 DFQATT, CDR2 SNEGSKA (reference sequence). V shed 5 bases, J shed 5 bases, and the junction held 5 bases outside the gene matches. The DNA for the CDR3 is TGCAGTGCTCAGACTAGCAGTGAGACCCAGTACTTC. It codes for CSAQTSSETQYF.

V and J are TRBV20-1 and TRBJ2-1, with a tentative D call TRBD1 (6 bases). The CDR3 covers 16 residues. Trimming removed 4 bases at V and 0 bases at J, with 16 bases between. Germline V lookup: CDR1 DFQATT, CDR2 SNEGSKA (reference sequence). This chain's CDR3 is CSATVARGSSYNEQFF. CDR3 nucleotides: TGCAGTGCTACAGTGGCCAGGGGAAGCTCCTACAATGAGCAGTTCTTC.

The V call is TRBV7-3, the J call TRBJ2-3; 8 nucleotides align to TRBD2. J gave up 2 bases and V 5 bases, and 9 bases lay outside the gene matches. The CDR3 extends over 16 amino acids. In germline, CDR1 is SGHTA, CDR2 FQGTGA. Written as DNA, the CDR3 is TGTGCCAGCAGCCGGGGAATAGCGGGACACACAGATACGCAGTATTTT. Its translation is CASSRGIAGHTDTQYF.

The genes are TRBV20-1 and TRBJ2-1, with D hard to call. The CDR3 has 12 residues. From germline, CDR1 is DFQATT and CDR2 SNEGSKA (reference sequence). Trimming left V 6 bases short and J 7 bases short, with 13 bases between. The CDR3 nucleotides read TGCAGTGCGGGGATCCAACGAAATGAGCAGTTCTTC. It is translated as CSAGIQRNEQFF.

The chain has TRBV28 and TRBJ2-7; possible D gene TRBD1, 6 bases. Germline V gene data show CDR1 as MDHEN and CDR2 as SYDVKM. V was trimmed by 5 bases and J by 5 bases, leaving 16 bases between them. There are 14 residues in the CDR3. CDR3 amino acids: CASSPDDRYDEQYF. DNA for the CDR3: TGTGCCAGCAGTCCTGACGACAGGTATGACGAGCAGTACTTC. Looking up the rest from reference TRBV28 and TRBJ2-7 gives the full variable domain: DVKVTQSSRYLVKRTGEKVFLECVQDMDHENMFWYRQDPGLGLRLIYFSYDVKMKEKGDIPEGYSVSREKKERFSLILESASTNQTSMYLCASSPDDRYDEQYFGPGTRLTVT.